This TCR beta chain comes out of a study of cytomegalovirus exposure and HLA in healthy donors listed by TCRdb under 2017. Turning to the overall study: The approximately 710 repertoires of the first cohort and the 120 validation repertoires were produced on the same platform, according to a later analysis. The aim of the study was to test whether cataloging public T cell receptors could identify signatures of past pathogen exposure. Along with the roughly 700-subject first cohort, a separate validation cohort of 120 different subjects was used. To predict cytomegalovirus infection status, the study combined high-throughput TCR immunosequencing, statistical association of individual TCRs with disease status, and machine learning.

V is pruned by 0 bases and J by 6 bases, leaving 10 bases of the junction without a gene match. The CDR3 has 16 amino acids, counting the end cysteine and phenylalanine. The CDR3 DNA has 48 bases and is translated from base 1. CDR1 MNHNS and CDR2 SASEGT were looked up in the germline V gene. A note on this clone: The antigen it binds to is not known. One base away there is no much larger clone; base qualities are not given.

Study-wide conclusions, independent of this receptor: All 120 or so repertoires were used to score co-occurrence in the validation cohort in a later analysis, because that analysis had no HLA typing for the cohort. It was suggested by the authors that the approach could potentially be generalized to other disease states and immunological phenotypes. In the study, around 150 TCR beta chains were listed as associated with cytomegalovirus. The classifier was reported to diagnose cytomegalovirus status with high specificity and sensitivity in both the original cohort and the validation cohort. A few of the identified cytomegalovirus-associated TCR beta chains were confirmed in vitro to be specific for cytomegalovirus antigens. Subsequent analysis determined that TCRs grouped into clusters in the first cohort also showed a tendency toward co-occurrence across the roughly 110 validation repertoires, and 90% to 95% of cluster scores exceeded 0. While some public TCRs were present in many individuals, most TCR sequences turned up only very rarely across donors.

The donors belonged to the validation cohort of about 110 subjects, which was separate from the 666-subject first cohort. The library was generated by the immunoSEQ multiplex PCR assay. Per the source publication's procedure: A statistical classification framework was built for diagnosing cytomegalovirus status from the catalog of TCR beta chain sequences. The table was pulled from immuneACCESS by TCRdb, which kept in-frame rearrangements only. Such tables lose some clones; where checked, under half of the loss comes from unresolved V genes, and the rest has no known cause. V, J and clone size are taken as reported in that table, and D and trimming were inferred from the DNA itself. Counted in this sample were 90,000 to 130,000 clones; about nine tenths of them appeared once. The ten top clones hold 1.9% of the sample.

This sequence was found in a woman aged 18-29 years in good health and CMV-seronegative. Sequencing was carried out using PBMCs. The chain is assembled from TRBV6-1 and TRBJ2-7, with 8 bases aligning to TRBD2. The DNA reads TGTGCCAGCAGTGAAGCCTCTCCGGGACTAGTTGGCGAGCAGTACTTC. Its translation is CASSEASPGLVGEQYF.